Given below is one T cell receptor (beta chain) in context. Its antigen is as yet unknown. This record comes from a study of PD-1 blockade in classical Hodgkin lymphoma. Germline-derived CDR1 and CDR2 are SGHTA and FQGNSA. The CDR3 is 14 residues long. The V segment lost 3 bases and the J segment 3 bases; nucleotides outside the gene matches: 3. Clones were read by immunoSEQ multiplex PCR, and TCRdb kept only the in-frame ones, dropping some. The sample includes tens of thousands of clones, roughly 88% of them seen just once. Every patient had relapsed following autologous stem cell transplantation, and cohorts differed in brentuximab vedotin exposure. Notes on the study in general: Before treatment, complete responders showed about the same diversity as newly diagnosed patients. According to reports, newly diagnosed patients had lower baseline TCR diversity than healthy donors, and relapsed/refractory patients had lower baseline TCR diversity still.

The chain has TRBV7-2 and TRBJ2-7, with 9 bases matching TRBD1. Sequencing was performed on peripheral blood mononuclear cells (PBMCs), taken at baseline. This clonotype originated in a human donor with classical Hodgkin lymphoma. The CDR3 DNA follows: TGTGCCAGCAGCTTCTCGGGACAGGGCTACGAGCAGTACTTC. Protein: CASSFSGQGYEQYF.